The sequence of this T cell receptor (beta chain) was determined in a study of T cells expressing NK-cell markers. TCRdb re-called the 5' RACE reads, yielding one record per CDR3 amino acid sequence without DNA. This sample's clone table lists approximately 550,000 distinct CDR3 sequences. The CDR3 runs 15 residues. Per germline, CDR1 SGHVS and CDR2 FNYEAQ. The specimen was blood T cells: a sorted CD56 or NKG2C T cell subset, CD4+ or CD8+ T cells, or bulk PBMC T cells (not recorded which). This receptor was taken from a man between 18 and 29 years old in good health. This rearrangement joins TRBV7-6 to TRBJ2-1; lacking DNA, the TRBD1 call made by TCRdb goes unchecked. The CDR3: CASSFGTGWYNEQFF.